A selection of T cell receptor beta chains follows, all from one sample in a study of T cells in Graves' hyperthyroidism and ophthalmopathy. TCRdb ran MiXCR on the multiplex PCR reads and lists one entry per CDR3 protein. The sample includes about 360,000 distinct CDR3 sequences, approximately 13% seen only once; the top ten take 9.2%. Sequencing input: blood. These receptor sequences come from a woman younger than 35 with Graves' hyperthyroidism. CDR3s include the opening cysteine and the closing phenylalanine or tryptophan. The D gene is left open where the match is weak.

j_call v_call d_call cdr3_aa
TRBJ2-7 TRBV9 . CASSGEQGPLGEQYF
TRBJ1-5 TRBV12-3/TRBV12-4 TRBD1 CASSGTGGVESQPQHF
TRBJ1-2 TRBV15 . CATSPERGGSPYGYTF
TRBJ1-2 TRBV3-1 TRBD1 CASTQGARRGYTF
TRBJ2-7 TRBV27 TRBD2 CASTQTSGVSYEQYF
TRBJ1-4 TRBV7-9 TRBD1 CASSLYGTGFEKLFF
TRBJ2-7 TRBV13 TRBD1 CASSGQGAVEQYF
TRBJ1-1 TRBV2 TRBD1 CASSGQGNTEAFF
TRBJ2-5 TRBV7-9 . CASSLAGLETQYF
TRBJ2-2 TRBV6-1 . CASSSDDTGELFF
TRBJ2-3 TRBV11-2 TRBD1 CASSLTRTGYTDTQYF
TRBJ2-1 TRBV5-8 TRBD2 CASSPTGTSGRDEQFF
TRBJ1-1 TRBV5-5 . CASSSITGLNTEAFF
TRBJ1-1 TRBV27 . CASSLYAGEIGEAFF
TRBJ2-1 TRBV3-1 . CASSQAWYNEQFF
TRBJ2-3 TRBV7-6 TRBD2 CASSSTSADTQYF
TRBJ2-7 TRBV2 . CASKTGVGGYEQYF